The 24 T cell receptor beta chains given below trace back to one sample, sequenced in a study of blood T cell repertoires in COVID-19. The method was immunoSEQ multiplex PCR; TCRdb's version includes in-frame clones alone and lacks a portion of them. The data hold more than 300,000 clones, with about 90% observed a single time. Sequencing was performed on peripheral blood. The source is a woman in her late teens or twenties who had recovered from COVID-19.

The genes are TRBV7-9 and TRBJ1-2, with D possibly TRBD1 on 5 matching bases. Germline assignment: CDR1 SEHNR and CDR2 FQNEAQ (reference sequence). The CDR3 totals 13 residues. The germline V and J ends were trimmed by 5 bases and 6 bases, with 13 bases remaining between them. The DNA for the CDR3 is TGTGCCAGCAGCGAGGGACTTAGGCATGGCTACACCTTC. It encodes CASSEGLRHGYTF.

V gene TRBV6-4 combines with J gene TRBJ2-1; TRBD2 matches 10 bases. Looked up from germline, CDR1 is MRHNA and CDR2 is SNTAGT. V gave up 7 bases and J gave up 13 bases; unmatched junction bases: 10. This CDR3 region has 13 residues. The chain's CDR3 is CASKWLAGEAQFF. For the CDR3, the DNA is TGTGCCAGCAAATGGCTAGCGGGAGAGGCCCAGTTCTTC.

V and J are TRBV21-1 and TRBJ2-7; the D call in the table, TRBD2, was not verified against the DNA. TRBV21-1 is classified as a pseudogene. This CDR3 contains 13 residues. CDR3 amino acids: CASSSEGSHEQYV. CDR3 sequence (DNA): TGTGCCAGCAGCTCGGAGGGATCCCACGAGCAGTACGTC.

This chain joins TRBV19 and TRBJ2-1; the D gene is possibly TRBD1 (5 bases). From germline, CDR1 is LNHDA and CDR2 SQIVND (reference sequence). The V end lost 3 bases, the J end lost 1 base, and 7 bases lay between the germline ends. This CDR3 region has 14 residues. The CDR3 nucleotides are TGTGCCAGTAGTATTTCAGGGTCCTACAATGAGCAGTTCTTC. Protein product: CASSISGSYNEQFF.

The J gene is TRBJ1-1, the V gene TRBV6-5; D not certain. CDR1 is MNHEY, CDR2 SVGAGI, per germline. The V gene lost 7 bases and the J gene lost 1 base, with 13 bases spanning the gap. CDR3 length: 14 residues. The CDR3 spells CASIRAGRNTEAFF. DNA of the CDR3: TGTGCCAGCATACGCGCGGGGAGGAACACTGAAGCTTTCTTT.

The genes are TRBV7-8 and TRBJ2-1; a possible D gene is TRBD2 (7 bases). The germline CDR1 and CDR2 sequences are SGHVS and FQNEAQ. CDR3 length equals 17 residues. With 5 bases removed from V and 0 bases from J, the gap between germline ends came to 17 bases. The CDR3 coding sequence is TGTGCCAGCAGCCCCCCTAGGGGGGGATACTCCTACAATGAGCAGTTCTTC. Its protein product is CASSPPRGGYSYNEQFF.

V gene TRBV27 combines with J gene TRBJ1-6, with no clear D. V was trimmed by 3 bases and J by 1 base, leaving 7 bases between them. The CDR3 runs to 15 residues. In germline, CDR1 is MNHEY, CDR2 SMNVEV (reference sequence). CDR3 loop: CASSFTGSYNSPLHF. CDR3 bases: TGTGCCAGCAGTTTCACGGGATCCTATAATTCACCCCTCCACTTT.

The chain links TRBV27 to TRBJ2-1; the D is unclear. The germline V gene encodes CDR1 MNHEY and CDR2 SMNVEV (reference sequence). This CDR3 contains 13 residues. Trimming cost V 5 bases and J 7 bases, with 12 bases left between them. The CDR3 DNA follows: TGTGCCAGCAGTCCCCCGTGGCGGAATGAGCAGTTCTTC. Protein sequence: CASSPPWRNEQFF.

The chain uses TRBV19 and TRBJ2-5; D might be TRBD2 (7 bases). Germline V gives CDR1 LNHDA, CDR2 SQIVND (reference sequence). The CDR3 length is 16 residues. V dropped 5 bases and J dropped 5 bases, with 21 bases sitting between them. CDR3 in amino acids: CASSHPSGPQGETQYF. The CDR3 DNA sequence: TGTGCCAGTAGTCACCCTAGCGGACCACAGGGCGAGACCCAGTACTTC.

V and J are TRBV7-7 and TRBJ2-1; TRBD2 agrees at 13 bases. The CDR3 is 19 amino acids. With V trimmed by 5 bases and J by 2 bases, 12 bases remained unmatched. Germline loops: CDR1 SSHAT, CDR2 FNYEAQ (reference sequence). CDR3 amino acids: CASSPQLGTSGDTYNEQFF. In DNA form, the CDR3 reads TGTGCCAGCAGCCCACAACTGGGGACTAGCGGGGATACCTACAATGAGCAGTTCTTC.

The genes are TRBV11-3 and TRBJ1-1; a possible D gene is TRBD1 (5 bases). V was cut by 1 base and J by 1 base, with 7 bases left in between. Germline loops: CDR1 SGHNT, CDR2 YENEEA. The length of the CDR3 is 14 residues. The CDR3 nucleotides read TGTGCCAGCAGCTTAGTAGGACAGAACACTGAAGCTTTCTTT. Protein: CASSLVGQNTEAFF.

The J gene is TRBJ2-1, the V gene TRBV19; D might be TRBD1 (6 bases). The CDR3 sequence is 13 residues long. Trimming left V 6 bases short and J 4 bases short, with 10 bases between. CDR1 and CDR2 (germline): LNHDA, SQIVND (reference sequence). CDR3 DNA sequence: TGTGCCAGTAGAAACAGGGAGTACAATGAGCAGTTCTTC. Its translation: CASRNREYNEQFF.

This clone has only a few counts. This chain uses TRBV4-3 with TRBJ1-1; 9 bases match TRBD1. Germline CDR1 is LGHNA and CDR2 is YSLEER. The CDR3 consists of 14 residues. The trim removed 2 bases at V and 6 bases at J, leaving 4 bases unmatched. CDR3 in amino acids: CASSQHRDRAEAFF. CDR3 DNA: TGCGCCAGCAGCCAACACCGGGACAGGGCTGAAGCTTTCTTT.

The chain couples TRBV11-3 to TRBJ2-3; weak D call: TRBD2 (5 bases). The CDR3 has 15 amino acids. V dropped 1 base and J dropped 2 bases, with 10 bases sitting between them. The germline gives CDR1 SGHNT, CDR2 YENEEA. CDR3 sequence: CASSLGSAVTDTQYF. CDR3 nucleotides: TGTGCCAGCAGCTTAGGCTCAGCGGTCACAGATACGCAGTATTTT.

The V and J genes are TRBV7-2 and TRBJ1-6; a weak D match, TRBD1 (5 bases). V was clipped by 1 base and J by 8 bases, with 9 bases between them. CDR3 length: 14 amino acids. Looked up from germline, CDR1 is SGHTA and CDR2 is FQGNSA. The CDR3, as DNA: TGTGCCAGCAGCTTAGTGGGGGGTGATTCACCCCTCCACTTT. This sequence encodes CASSLVGGDSPLHF.

V usage is TRBV29-1 and J usage is TRBJ2-3; D is possibly TRBD1 (6 bases). This CDR3 contains 15 residues. Germline V gene data show CDR1 as SQVTM and CDR2 as ANQGSEA. V lost 6 bases and J 1 base, leaving 17 bases between the germline ends. CDR3 in amino acids: CSVVGTHMGTDTQYF. The CDR3 region has the DNA TGCAGCGTCGTCGGGACACACATGGGCACAGATACGCAGTATTTT.

V is TRBV24-1 and J is TRBJ2-1; 8 bases map to TRBD2. Trimming removed 4 bases from V and 3 bases from J; junction bases left unmatched: 10. Germline V gives CDR1 KGHDR, CDR2 SFDVKD. The CDR3 extends over 17 amino acids. The CDR3 spells CATSDHQGLGVYNEQFF. CDR3 nucleotides: TGTGCCACCAGTGACCACCAGGGACTAGGAGTCTACAATGAGCAGTTCTTC.

This chain uses TRBV27 with TRBJ1-2; no clear D gene. Germline V gene data show CDR1 as MNHEY and CDR2 as SMNVEV (reference sequence). The length of the CDR3 is 16 residues. V was clipped by 1 base and J by 3 bases, with 15 bases between them. The CDR3 nucleotides read TGTGCCAGCAGTTTATTGCGGCAGAATGATCACTATGGCTACACCTTC. It encodes CASSLLRQNDHYGYTF.

The J gene is TRBJ1-1, the V gene TRBV7-2; unclear D gene. CDR3 size: 15 residues. Trimming stripped 1 base from V and 0 bases from J, with 9 bases between. Germline-derived CDR1 and CDR2 are SGHTA and FQGNSA. The CDR3 spells CASSLGGSMNTEAFF. CDR3 sequence (DNA): TGTGCCAGCAGCTTAGGAGGGTCAATGAACACTGAAGCTTTCTTT. Full variable domain (outside the CDR3, taken from reference TRBV7-2 and TRBJ1-1): GAGVSQSPSNKVTEKGKDVELRCDPISGHTALYWYRQSLGQGLEFLIYFQGNSAPDKSGLPSDRFSAERTGGSVSTLTIQRTQQEDSAVYLCASSLGGSMNTEAFFGQGTRLTVV.

This clone has only one observation. This chain joins TRBV11-3 and TRBJ1-1; D is unresolved. CDR1 and CDR2 from the germline V gene are SGHNT and YENEEA. Trimming shortened V by 4 bases and J by 1 base, and 10 bases separated the two germline ends. This CDR3 spans 14 amino acids. The CDR3 sequence: CASSWYTANTEAFF. The DNA for the CDR3 is TGTGCCAGCAGCTGGTACACCGCGAACACTGAAGCTTTCTTT.

This clone was counted only a few times. The chain uses TRBV6-2 or TRBV6-3 and TRBJ2-1; D is undetermined. Trimming pared 6 bases from V and 7 bases from J, leaving 10 bases between. CDR3 length: 12 residues. Germline assignment: CDR1 MNHEY and CDR2 SVGEGT. The CDR3 region has the DNA TGTGCCAGCAGCCGCCGGGTGAATGAGCAGTTCTTC. Its protein product is CASSRRVNEQFF.

The CDR3, as DNA: TGTGCCTGGAGCGTCGGGGGGCCAGAAGCTTTCTTT. It is translated as CAWSVGGPEAFF. V usage is TRBV30 and J usage is TRBJ1-1; a weak D match, TRBD1 (6 bases). Germline V gives CDR1 GTSNPN, CDR2 SVGIG (reference sequence). The CDR3 runs 12 residues. Trimming cost V 3 bases and J 8 bases, with 13 bases left between them. The variable domain in full, with the rest retrieved from reference TRBV30 and TRBJ1-1, is SQTIHQWPATLVQPVGSPLSLECTVEGTSNPNLYWYRQAAGRGLQLLFYSVGIGQISSEVPQNLSASRPQDRQFILSSKKLLLSDSGFYLCAWSVGGPEAFFGQGTRLTVV.

This chain connects TRBV18 to TRBJ2-2; 9 bases line up with TRBD2. Germline trimming cut 3 bases from V and 6 bases from J; bases unmatched to any gene: 5. Germline loops: CDR1 KGHSH, CDR2 LQKENI. The CDR3 contains 15 residues. The chain's CDR3 is CASSPLLAGSGELFF. In nucleotides, the CDR3 is TGTGCCAGCTCACCGCTTCTAGCGGGATCCGGGGAGCTGTTTTTT.

The chain uses TRBV5-1 and TRBJ2-5, with D possibly being TRBD2 (5 bases). The CDR3 is 14 amino acids. The ends were cut back, 4 bases at V and 5 bases at J, with 15 bases in the middle. Germline CDR1 reads SGHRS; CDR2 reads YFSETQ. The CDR3 DNA follows: TGCGCCAGCAGCAGGAAGGAGGCAGCGGAGACCCAGTACTTC. It encodes CASSRKEAAETQYF.